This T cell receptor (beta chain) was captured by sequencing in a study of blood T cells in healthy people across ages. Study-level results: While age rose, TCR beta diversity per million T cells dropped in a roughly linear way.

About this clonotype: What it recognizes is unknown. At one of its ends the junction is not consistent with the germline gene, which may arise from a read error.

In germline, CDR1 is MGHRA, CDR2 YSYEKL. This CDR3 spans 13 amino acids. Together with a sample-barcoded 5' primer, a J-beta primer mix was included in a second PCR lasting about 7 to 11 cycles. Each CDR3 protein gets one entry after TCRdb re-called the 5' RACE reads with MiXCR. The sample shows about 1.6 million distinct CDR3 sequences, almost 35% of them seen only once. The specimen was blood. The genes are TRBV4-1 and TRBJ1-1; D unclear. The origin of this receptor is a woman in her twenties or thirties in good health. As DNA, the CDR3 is TGCACCAGCAGCCAAGGAAAAAACACTGAAGCTTTCTTT. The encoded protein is CTSSQGKNTEAFF.